The TCR beta chain under discussion was sequenced for a study of PD-L1 blockade in urothelial cancer. Study overall: Typically, measured as a median, blood samples had more than 110,000 T cells. Study-wide results and caveats: Blood clones associated with the tumor expanded more at 3 weeks in durable-benefit patients.

This clone showed up just a few times. Its matching antigen is unknown. One end of the junction is discordant with germline, which a read error may explain. Time point in this sample: peripheral blood 6 weeks after treatment start. In germline, CDR1 is MNHNY, CDR2 SVGAGI (reference sequence). The CDR3 covers 15 residues. The authors spiked synthetic TCR analog templates into each PCR. Sequencing used immunoSEQ multiplex PCR; TCRdb keeps in-frame clones, though not all of them. The profile shows around 120,000 clones, more than 85% of them singletons. This TCR came from a man in his sixties with urothelial cancer. This chain connects TRBV6-6 to TRBJ2-7, with 7 bases lining up with TRBD2. The material sequenced was PBMCs, taken around atezolizumab (anti-PD-L1) treatment. Here the CDR3 DNA reads TGTGCCAGCAATTACGAGGTGGCGGGGGTTCGTGAGCAGTACTTC. This translates into CASNYEVAGVREQYF.